This T cell receptor beta chain was retrieved from a study of blood T cell repertoires in COVID-19. Per the authors' pipeline: The assay estimated nucleated cells by amplifying reference gene primers. Sequencing used immunoSEQ multiplex PCR; TCRdb keeps in-frame clones, though not all of them. That table furnishes V, J and clone size, whereas the DNA furnished D and trimming. The table records approximately 330,000 clones, roughly 91% of them present only once. This clone was counted ten times or more. The CDR3 contains 16 residues. The V gene's germline CDR1 is SNHLY and CDR2 FYNNEI. Losses at the gene ends were 6 bases for V and 4 bases for J; bases not matched to a gene: 9. The age range of participants was 18 to 89 years, with residence in fewer than 25 US areas. Grouping used clinical history reported by participants in a survey and questionnaire.

This chain joins TRBV2 and TRBJ2-1, with 10 nucleotides matching TRBD2. The sample consisted of PBMCs or T cells enriched from blood (not recorded which). The TCR sequence derives from a woman aged 30 to 39 who had recovered from COVID-19. CDR3 coding DNA: TGTGCCAGCAGCGAATGGACTAGCGGACTATACAATGAGCAGTTCTTC. Protein sequence: CASSEWTSGLYNEQFF. The full variable domain, rest sourced from reference TRBV2 and TRBJ2-1, is EPEVTQTPSHQVTQMGQEVILRCVPISNHLYFYWYRQILGQKVEFLVSFYNNEISEKSEIFDDQFSVERPDGSNFTLKIRSTKLEDSAMYFCASSEWTSGLYNEQFFGPGTRLTVL.